This record covers a single T cell receptor (beta chain). Its antigen is not identified. Germline values: CDR1 MNHEY, CDR2 SMNVEV (reference sequence). There are 12 residues in the CDR3. The V and J ends lost 5 bases and 6 bases, in that order; junction bases with no gene match: 3. This entry belongs to a study of T cell responses to AZD1222 COVID-19 vaccine. Profiled with immunoSEQ multiplex PCR; TCRdb holds only in-frame clones, not every one. The repertoire includes more than 110,000 clones, around 88% of them detected once, and 3% to 4.5% sits in the top ten. Whole-study findings and limits: Donors, mostly white British, included more females; clonal diversity was possibly underestimated. Repertoires were obtained solely post-peak T cell response. The study identified only a handful of AZD1222 recipients as seropositive at baseline.

The sequence came from an adult in good health. This chain joins TRBV27 and TRBJ2-7; the match to TRBD1 covers 8 bases. The sample consisted of peripheral blood, taken on day 0 of AZD1222 vaccination. CDR3 region: CASSQQGGEQYF. The DNA of the CDR3 is TGTGCCAGCAGTCAACAGGGGGGCGAGCAGTACTTC.